The next 16 T cell receptor beta chains were all read from a single sample in a study of blood T cell repertoires in COVID-19. Produced via immunoSEQ multiplex PCR; TCRdb's table is partial and in-frame only. The sample contains around 330,000 clones, roughly 90% of which appear only once. Sequencing was done on a sample of PBMCs or T cells enriched from blood (not recorded which). The receptor set was obtained from a man in his 60s who had recovered from COVID-19.

This chain joins TRBV5-4 and TRBJ2-3; D is unresolved. The V gene lost 0 bases and the J gene lost 5 bases, with 7 bases spanning the gap. The CDR3 sequence is 13 residues long. Germline V gives CDR1 SGHNT, CDR2 YYREEE (reference sequence). CDR3 sequence reads: CASSLDVGDTQYF. The CDR3 DNA is TGTGCCAGCAGCTTGGATGTCGGAGATACGCAGTATTTT.

The gene calls are TRBV5-4 and TRBJ2-5, with 9 bases that match TRBD1. The CDR3 runs 14 residues. V trimming: 4 bases; J trimming: 4 bases; junction bases outside the gene matches: 5. Germline V gene lookup returns CDR1 SGHNT and CDR2 YYREEE (reference sequence). The CDR3 bases are TGTGCCAGCAGCAGAACAGGGGGCGGAGAGACCCAGTACTTC. Residues: CASSRTGGGETQYF.

J is TRBJ2-7 and V is TRBV9; D not certain. This CDR3 is 14 amino acids long. The germline CDR1 and CDR2 sequences are SGDLS and YYNGEE. Trimming pared 0 bases from V and 2 bases from J, leaving 9 bases between. The DNA of the CDR3 is TGTGCCAGCAGCGTAGGGCTAGGTACCTACGAGCAGTACTTC. Its protein product is CASSVGLGTYEQYF. The whole variable domain, remainder taken from reference TRBV9 and TRBJ2-7, is DSGVTQTPKHLITATGQRVTLRCSPRSGDLSVYWYQQSLDQGLQFLIQYYNGEERAKGNILERFSAQQFPDLHSELNLSSLELGDSALYFCASSVGLGTYEQYFGPGTRLTVT.

As concerns this clone: Within the sample, other DNA sequences also encode this same CDR3. The chain is built from TRBV18 and TRBJ1-5, with no clear D. The CDR3 loop spans 14 amino acids. V lost 3 bases and J lost 2, with 8 bases in between. The germline gives CDR1 KGHSH, CDR2 LQKENI. DNA for the CDR3: TGTGCCAGCTCACCCCCAGGTGGCAATCAGCCCCAGCATTTT. Translation: CASSPPGGNQPQHF.

The rearrangement links TRBV7-2 to TRBJ1-6; no clear D gene. V was pared by 1 base and J by 9 bases, with 19 bases between. The CDR3 is made up of 17 amino acids. Looked up from germline, CDR1 is SGHTA and CDR2 is FQGNSA. CDR3 amino acids: CASSLEPGVLGSSPLHF. DNA of the CDR3: TGTGCCAGCAGCTTAGAACCCGGGGTCCTGGGAAGTTCACCCCTCCACTTT.

This chain joins TRBV4-1 and TRBJ2-7; D call uncertain. From germline, CDR1 is MGHRA and CDR2 YSYEKL. V shed 2 bases and J shed 2 bases, with 13 bases lying between them. This CDR3 is built from 15 residues. The CDR3, as DNA: TGCGCCAGCAGCCAACTGCTCCTAAGCCCCTACGAGCAGTACTTC. Translated: CASSQLLLSPYEQYF.

The V call is TRBV6-5, the J call TRBJ1-2; TRBD1 might be the D (6 bases). CDR3 length: 13 residues. Germline values: CDR1 MNHEY, CDR2 SVGAGI. The V gene lost 2 bases and the J gene lost 7 bases, with 11 bases spanning the gap. CDR3 nucleotide sequence: TGTGCCAGCAGTTACAGGGGGTTGGGTGGCTACACCTTC. The encoded protein is CASSYRGLGGYTF.

The chain carries TRBV29-1 and TRBJ1-2, with 9 bases lining up with TRBD1. Germline V gene data show CDR1 as SQVTM and CDR2 as ANQGSEA. This CDR3 is 13 amino acids long. Losses at the gene ends were 6 bases for V and 6 bases for J; bases not matched to a gene: 8. CDR3 sequence (DNA): TGCAGCGTCACGGGACAGGGAGGTGATGGCTACACCTTC. Its translation is CSVTGQGGDGYTF.

The chain couples TRBV10-2 to TRBJ2-7; TRBD1 aligns across 9 bases. V lost 2 bases to trimming and J lost 3 bases; unmatched junction nucleotides: 2. The CDR3 runs to 14 residues. Germline loops: CDR1 WSHSY, CDR2 SAAADI. The DNA for the CDR3 is TGCGCCAGCAGTGAGACAGGGGGCGGCTACGAGCAGTACTTC. Translation: CASSETGGGYEQYF.

The chain recombines TRBV18 with TRBJ2-5; TRBD1 matches 10 bases. The CDR3 extends over 15 amino acids. Germline V gene sequence: CDR1 KGHSH, CDR2 LQKENI. J was trimmed by 2 bases and V by 5 bases; bases with no gene match: 5. In DNA form, the CDR3 reads TGTGCCAGCTCAGTGGGACAGGGGCAACAAGAGACCCAGTACTTC. This codes for CASSVGQGQQETQYF.

The J gene is TRBJ2-1, the V gene TRBV7-2; 7 nucleotides agree with TRBD2. Germline V gene sequence: CDR1 SGHTA, CDR2 FQGNSA. The CDR3 runs to 12 residues. The junction had 3 bases not matched to a gene; V was cut back by 5 bases and J by 8 bases. CDR3 region: CASSQAGYEQFF. In nucleotides, the CDR3 is TGTGCCAGCAGCCAAGCGGGGTATGAGCAGTTCTTC.

The chain carries TRBV7-9 and TRBJ1-2; 8 bases map to TRBD1. With 5 bases clipped from V and 2 bases from J, the junction kept 7 bases outside the gene matches. The CDR3 spans 15 residues. Germline CDR1 and CDR2: SEHNR and FQNEAQ (reference sequence). The CDR3 protein is CASSPRTGLNYGYTF. CDR3 nucleotide sequence: TGTGCCAGCAGCCCACGGACAGGGCTAAACTATGGCTACACCTTC.

The gene calls are TRBV9 and TRBJ1-2, with 8 bases matching TRBD1. J lost 7 bases, V lost 0 bases, and 5 bases had no gene match. This CDR3 has 14 amino acids. Germline V gene sequence: CDR1 SGDLS, CDR2 YYNGEE. The CDR3 region is CASSVDRTGSGYTF. DNA for the CDR3: TGTGCCAGCAGCGTAGACCGGACAGGGTCTGGCTACACCTTC. The variable domain in full, completed from reference TRBV9 and TRBJ1-2, reads DSGVTQTPKHLITATGQRVTLRCSPRSGDLSVYWYQQSLDQGLQFLIQYYNGEERAKGNILERFSAQQFPDLHSELNLSSLELGDSALYFCASSVDRTGSGYTFGSGTRLTVV.

This chain's CDR3 is CASRKGQGANTIYF. The CDR3 coding sequence is TGTGCCAGCAGAAAAGGACAGGGGGCAAACACCATATATTTT. V and J are TRBV2 and TRBJ1-3; 11 bases are shared with TRBD1. Germline V gives CDR1 SNHLY, CDR2 FYNNEI. This CDR3 has 14 residues. V trimming: 6 bases; J trimming: 6 bases; junction bases outside the gene matches: 4.

The V call is TRBV4-2, the J call TRBJ1-4; 9 bases line up with TRBD1. The germline CDR1 and CDR2 sequences are LGHNA and YNFKEQ. With V trimmed by 0 bases and J by 8 bases, 4 bases remained unmatched. The CDR3 extends over 15 amino acids. In nucleotides, the CDR3 is TGTGCCAGCAGCCAAGATAGGGGGACAGGGGAAAAACTGTTTTTT. Translated, it gives CASSQDRGTGEKLFF.

The V gene is TRBV5-1, the J gene TRBJ1-1; no clear D gene. V lost 4 bases and J 4 bases, leaving 8 bases between the germline ends. Germline loops: CDR1 SGHRS, CDR2 YFSETQ. There are 12 residues in the CDR3. The CDR3 DNA reads as TGCGCCAGCAGCCGTGTCGGCACTGAAGCTTTCTTT. Translating it yields CASSRVGTEAFF.